The subject of this entry is one TCR beta chain. Its target is not known. This record belongs to a study of cytomegalovirus exposure and HLA in healthy donors. In the study overall: Among the 350 to 400 donors who were genotyped, about 86% fell in the genetic ancestry cluster that is associated with self-reported Caucasian donors. Study-level findings and limits: One variant, a missense change in DCLRE1C, was linked in a later analysis to TCR beta V- and J-gene trimming. Several of the most significant clusters appeared linked to common viral pathogens, based on a later analysis.

CDR1 and CDR2 (germline): SGHVS, FNYEAQ. CDR3 length equals 13 residues. Trimming removed 2 bases from V and 6 bases from J; junction bases left unmatched: 0. The PCR made use of 60 Vbeta and 13 Jbeta primers. The table came from immunoSEQ multiplex PCR; TCRdb's copy has only in-frame clones and leaves some out. The table shows 85,000 to 90,000 clones, with 67% occurring only once. This sequence was found in a man in his thirties or forties in good health and CMV-seronegative. This chain joins TRBV7-6 and TRBJ1-4; 7 bases match TRBD1. Sequencing used PBMCs. The CDR3 loop reads CASSLTGDEKLFF. Written as DNA, the CDR3 is TGTGCCAGCAGCTTAACAGGGGATGAAAAACTGTTTTTT.